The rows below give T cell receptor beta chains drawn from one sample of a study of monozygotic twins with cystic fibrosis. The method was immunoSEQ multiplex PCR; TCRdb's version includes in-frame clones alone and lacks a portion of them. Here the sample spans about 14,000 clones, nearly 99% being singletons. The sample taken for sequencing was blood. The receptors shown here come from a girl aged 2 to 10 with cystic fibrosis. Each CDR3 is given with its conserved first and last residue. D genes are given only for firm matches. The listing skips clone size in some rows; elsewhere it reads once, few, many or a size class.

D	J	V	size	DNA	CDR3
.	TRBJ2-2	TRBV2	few	TGTGCCAGCAGGTCCGGATACGGGGAGCTGTTTTTT	CASRSGYGELFF
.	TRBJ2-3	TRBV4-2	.	TGTGCCAGCAGCCTCCAGGGGAGCACAGATACGCAGTATTTT	CASSLQGSTDTQYF
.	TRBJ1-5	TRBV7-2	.	TGTGCCAGCAGCTTAGAGGGTTGGAGCAATCAGCCCCAGCATTTT	CASSLEGWSNQPQHF
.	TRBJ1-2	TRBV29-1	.	TGCAGCGTTGATTCGGGGGGCGGCTACACCTTC	CSVDSGGGYTF
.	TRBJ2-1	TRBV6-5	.	TGTGCCAGCAGTTACGACGGGGTAGGGGTCAATGAGCAGTTCTTC	CASSYDGVGVNEQFF
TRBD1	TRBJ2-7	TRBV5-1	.	TGCGCCAGCAGCTGGGGGTTTAACAGGGGGACCTACGAGCAGTACTTC	CASSWGFNRGTYEQYF
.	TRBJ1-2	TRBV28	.	TGTGCCAGCAGCCCTCTTGGAAGTGGCTACACCTTC	CASSPLGSGYTF
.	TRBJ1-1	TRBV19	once	TGTGCCAGTAGTATTCGGGGAGGGGCGAGAGCTTTCTTT	CASSIRGGARAFF
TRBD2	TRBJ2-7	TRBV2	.	TGTGCCAGCAGACAAGGGACTAGCGGGAGTTACGAGCAGTACTTC	CASRQGTSGSYEQYF
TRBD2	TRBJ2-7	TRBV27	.	TGTGCCAGCATGCCTCGGCGGGAGTCCTACGAGCAGTACTTC	CASMPRRESYEQYF
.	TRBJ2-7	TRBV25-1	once	TGTGCCAGCAGCCCCGGAAGTGGCAGAATCTACGAGCAGTACTTC	CASSPGSGRIYEQYF
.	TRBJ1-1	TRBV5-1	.	TGCGCCAGCAGCTCAATTACCTCTGGGCACACTGAAGCTTTCTTT	CASSSITSGHTEAFF
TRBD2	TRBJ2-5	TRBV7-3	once	TGTGCCAGCAGCTTGGGACTAGCGGGAGCGGCGGAGACCCAGTACTTC	CASSLGLAGAAETQYF
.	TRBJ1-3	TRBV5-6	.	TGTGCCAGCAGCTTCAGGGGTAACTCTGGAAACACCATATATTTT	CASSFRGNSGNTIYF
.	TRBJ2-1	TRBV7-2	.	TGTGCCAGCAGCTTATCGGGCAATGAGCAGTTCTTC	CASSLSGNEQFF
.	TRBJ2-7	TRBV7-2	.	TGTGCCAGCAGCTTAAGGTCAGGGGACGAGCAGTACTTC	CASSLRSGDEQYF
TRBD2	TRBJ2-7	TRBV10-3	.	TGTGCCATCAGTGTGAGCGGGGGATCCTACGAGCAGTACTTC	CAISVSGGSYEQYF
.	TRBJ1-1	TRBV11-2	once	TGTGCCAGCAGCTTAGGGACCGCAGGAATCATGAACACTGAAGCTTTCTTT	CASSLGTAGIMNTEAFF
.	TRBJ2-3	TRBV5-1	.	TGCGCCAGCAGCTTAAGAAGTGGAGCGGATACGCAGTATTTT	CASSLRSGADTQYF
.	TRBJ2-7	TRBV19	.	TGTGCCAGTAGTATAGGGGAGGGACAGCTTTCCTACGAGCAGTACTTC	CASSIGEGQLSYEQYF
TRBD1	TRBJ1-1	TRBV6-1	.	TGTGCCAGCAGTCGGATACAGGGGAGCGACACTGAAGCTTTCTTT	CASSRIQGSDTEAFF
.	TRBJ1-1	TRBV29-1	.	TGCAGCGTTGAAGTGGCAGGTGGGGACACTGAAGCTTTCTTT	CSVEVAGGDTEAFF
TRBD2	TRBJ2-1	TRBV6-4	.	TGTGCCAGCAGTTACGGGACTAGCGGGAATGAGCAGTTCTTC	CASSYGTSGNEQFF
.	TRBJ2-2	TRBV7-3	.	TGTGCCAGCAGCCCCCGTGGGGGTCCGAACACCGGGGAGCTGTTTTTT	CASSPRGGPNTGELFF
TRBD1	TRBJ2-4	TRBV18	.	TGTGCCAGCTCACCTGCGCGAGGGGGCGAAATAGCCAAAAACATTCAGTACTTC	CASSPARGGEIAKNIQYF
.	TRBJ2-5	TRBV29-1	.	TGCAGCGCCCGCTTGAGGGATCAAGAGACCCAGTACTTC	CSARLRDQETQYF
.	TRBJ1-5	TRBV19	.	TGTGCCAGTAGTCAGGGTATTCAGCCCCAGCATTTT	CASSQGIQPQHF
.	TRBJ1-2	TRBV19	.	TGTGCCAGTAGTCGCAGATCGACAGGCCGGGAGGGCTACACCTTC	CASSRRSTGREGYTF
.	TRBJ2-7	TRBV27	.	TGTGCCAGCAGTTTAAAGGGGGACCTCCTCTACGAGCAGTACTTC	CASSLKGDLLYEQYF
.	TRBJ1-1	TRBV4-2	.	TGTGCCAGCAGCCAAGGGGAGGAGAACACTGAAGCTTTCTTT	CASSQGEENTEAFF
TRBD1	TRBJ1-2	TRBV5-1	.	TGCGCCAGCAGCCCTTACCGGGACAGCTATGGCTACACCTTC	CASSPYRDSYGYTF
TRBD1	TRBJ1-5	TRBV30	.	TGTGCCTGGAGTGCGGGGGGAGGGGGCTGGAGCAATCAGCCCCAGCATTTT	CAWSAGGGGWSNQPQHF
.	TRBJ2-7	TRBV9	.	TGTGCCAGCAGCGTAGATCTCTGGGGTTCCTACGAGCAGTACTTC	CASSVDLWGSYEQYF
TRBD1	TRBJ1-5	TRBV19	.	TGTGCCAGTAGTAGGGGCCAGGGGGCTCATCAGCCCCAGCATTTT	CASSRGQGAHQPQHF
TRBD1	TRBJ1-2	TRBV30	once	TGTGCCTGGAGTACAGGGGAAATTGGCTACACCTTC	CAWSTGEIGYTF
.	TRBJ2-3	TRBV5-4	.	TGTGCCAGCAGCTGGGACTTCACAGATACGCAGTATTTT	CASSWDFTDTQYF
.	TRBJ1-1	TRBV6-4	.	TGTGCCAGCATCAGGGGGAACACTGAAGCTTTCTTT	CASIRGNTEAFF
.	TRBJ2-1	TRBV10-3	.	TGTGCCATCTCGCAGAGCTCCTACAATGAGCAGTTCTTC	CAISQSSYNEQFF
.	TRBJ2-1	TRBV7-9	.	TGTGCCAGCAGCTTAGGGTTACTAGCACATGAGCAGTTCTTC	CASSLGLLAHEQFF
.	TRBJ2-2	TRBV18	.	TGTGCCAGCTCACAGTTGCCAGCGTCGAACACCGGGGAGCTGTTTTTT	CASSQLPASNTGELFF
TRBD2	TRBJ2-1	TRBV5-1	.	TGCGCCAGCAGCTTGGACCTAGCGGGAGTTGAGCAGTTCTTC	CASSLDLAGVEQFF
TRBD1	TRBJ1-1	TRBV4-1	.	TGCGCCAGCAGCCAAGATCCCGGGACAGGCAACGAAGCTTTCTTT	CASSQDPGTGNEAFF
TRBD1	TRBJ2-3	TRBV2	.	TGTGCCAGCAGTCCTAACAGGGGTGGCGATACGCAGTATTTT	CASSPNRGGDTQYF
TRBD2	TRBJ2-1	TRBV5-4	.	TGTGCCAGCAGCTTACCGGGACTAGCTATTGATGAGCAGTTCTTC	CASSLPGLAIDEQFF